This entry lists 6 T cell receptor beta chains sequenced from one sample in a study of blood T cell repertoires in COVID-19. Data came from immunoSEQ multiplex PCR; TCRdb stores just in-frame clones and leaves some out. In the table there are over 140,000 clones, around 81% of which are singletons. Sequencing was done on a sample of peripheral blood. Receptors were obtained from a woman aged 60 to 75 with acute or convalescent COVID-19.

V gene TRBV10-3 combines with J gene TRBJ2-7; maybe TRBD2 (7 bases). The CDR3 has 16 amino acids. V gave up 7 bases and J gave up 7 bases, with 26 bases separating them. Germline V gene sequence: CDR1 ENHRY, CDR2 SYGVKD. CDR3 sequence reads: CAITPGGRDMMNEQYF. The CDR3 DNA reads TGTGCCATCACCCCGGGAGGACGGGACATGATGAATGAGCAGTACTTC.

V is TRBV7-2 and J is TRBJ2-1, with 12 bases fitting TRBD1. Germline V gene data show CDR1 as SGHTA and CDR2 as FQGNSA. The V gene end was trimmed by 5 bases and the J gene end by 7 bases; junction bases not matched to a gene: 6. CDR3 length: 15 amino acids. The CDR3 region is CASSPGQGAKNEQFF. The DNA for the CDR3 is TGTGCCAGCAGCCCGGGACAGGGGGCCAAAAATGAGCAGTTCTTC.

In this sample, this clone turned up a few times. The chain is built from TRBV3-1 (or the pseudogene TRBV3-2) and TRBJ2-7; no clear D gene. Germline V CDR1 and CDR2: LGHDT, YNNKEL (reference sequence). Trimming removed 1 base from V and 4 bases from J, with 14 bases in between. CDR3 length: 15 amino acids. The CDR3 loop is CASSQGLPFPYEQYF. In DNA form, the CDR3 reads TGTGCCAGCAGCCAAGGGCTCCCATTCCCTTACGAGCAGTACTTC.

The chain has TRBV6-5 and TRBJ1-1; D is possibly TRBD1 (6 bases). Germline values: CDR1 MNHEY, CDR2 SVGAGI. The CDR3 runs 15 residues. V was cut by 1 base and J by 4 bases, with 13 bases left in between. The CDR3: CASSYYGGTSTEAFF. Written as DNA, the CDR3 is TGTGCCAGCAGTTACTATGGGGGCACGTCCACTGAAGCTTTCTTT.

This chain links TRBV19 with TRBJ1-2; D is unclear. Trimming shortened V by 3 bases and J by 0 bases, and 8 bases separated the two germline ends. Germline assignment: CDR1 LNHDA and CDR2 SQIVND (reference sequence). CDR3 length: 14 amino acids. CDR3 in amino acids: CASSIVGTNYGYTF. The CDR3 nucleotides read TGTGCCAGTAGTATTGTCGGGACTAACTATGGCTACACCTTC.

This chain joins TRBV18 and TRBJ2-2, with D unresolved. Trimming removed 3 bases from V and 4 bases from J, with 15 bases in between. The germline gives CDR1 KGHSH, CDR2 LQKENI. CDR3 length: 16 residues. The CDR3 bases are TGTGCCAGCTCACCTAGTTCCTACGTGATCACCGGGGAGCTGTTTTTT. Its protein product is CASSPSSYVITGELFF.